The 8 T cell receptor beta chains listed next were all sequenced from one sample in a study of T cell responses to AZD1222 COVID-19 vaccine. Sequenced by immunoSEQ multiplex PCR; TCRdb stores in-frame clones only, minus some. The table has 100,000 to 150,000 clones, 89% seen once. The source material was peripheral blood, sampled on day 0 of AZD1222 vaccination. These receptors came from an adult in good health.

The chain joins TRBV18 to TRBJ1-2; 10 bases agree with TRBD1. The V and J ends lost 0 bases and 6 bases, in that order; junction bases with no gene match: 4. The CDR3 has 15 residues. The germline CDR1 and CDR2 sequences are KGHSH and LQKENI. The CDR3 sequence: CASSPPGTGADGYTF. DNA for the CDR3: TGTGCCAGCTCACCACCCGGGACAGGGGCGGATGGCTACACCTTC.

In this sample, this clone turned up a few times. This chain links TRBV6-1 with TRBJ1-2; D gene ambiguous. The CDR3 is 14 amino acids. CDR1 and CDR2 (germline): MNHNS, SASEGT. The ends were cut back, 2 bases at V and 8 bases at J, with 15 bases in the middle. The CDR3 loop reads CASSETVSLGGYTF. As DNA, the CDR3 is TGTGCCAGCAGTGAAACCGTATCGTTGGGGGGCTACACCTTC.

The chain joins TRBV10-2 to TRBJ1-3; D gene unclear. The CDR3 is 14 amino acids. The germline V gene encodes CDR1 WSHSY and CDR2 SAAADI. V lost 7 bases to trimming and J lost 8 bases, with 18 bases between them. CDR3 DNA sequence: TGCGCCAGCACCCGGCCGGAGACGGAGGACACCATATATTTT. The encoded protein is CASTRPETEDTIYF.

The rearrangement links TRBV5-1 to TRBJ2-3, with a possible D match to TRBD1 (5 bases). The CDR3 spans 14 residues. CDR1 is SGHRS, CDR2 YFSETQ, per germline. Trimming took off 2 bases at V and 2 bases at J, with 9 bases between the two ends. CDR3: CASSLYRNTDTQYF. CDR3 DNA: TGCGCCAGCAGCTTATACAGGAACACAGATACGCAGTATTTT.

The chain carries TRBV25-1 and TRBJ2-2; TRBD1 is a possible D gene (5 bases). Trimming cost V 7 bases and J 6 bases, with 9 bases left between them. The CDR3 contains 12 residues. Per the germline V gene, CDR1 is MGHDK and CDR2 is SYGVNS. DNA of the CDR3: TGTGCCAGCACCAGGGAATCCGGGGAGCTGTTTTTT. Its translation: CASTRESGELFF.

This clone was detected once. The chain combines TRBV5-5 with TRBJ2-7; D is unclear. Germline V gene sequence: CDR1 SGHKS, CDR2 YYEKEE (reference sequence). V lost 4 bases and J lost 6, with 8 bases in between. CDR3 length: 11 amino acids. The CDR3: CASSPLLEQYF. Here the CDR3 DNA reads TGTGCCAGCAGCCCACTCCTCGAGCAGTACTTC.

The chain employs TRBV19 and TRBJ1-5; 8 bases align to TRBD1. The germline V gene has CDR1 LNHDA and CDR2 SQIVND (reference sequence). CDR3 size: 15 residues. V was pared by 5 bases and J by 6 bases, with 9 bases of the junction left unmatched. In nucleotides, the CDR3 is TGTGCCAGTAGTCTGAAGACAGGGGTGGGTCAGCCCCAGCATTTT. This sequence encodes CASSLKTGVGQPQHF. Together with reference TRBV19 and TRBJ1-5, the CDR3 gives the full variable domain: DGGITQSPKYLFRKEGQNVTLSCEQNLNHDAMYWYRQDPGQGLRLIYYSQIVNDFQKGDIAEGYSVSREKKESFPLTVTSAQKNPTAFYLCASSLKTGVGQPQHFGDGTRLSIL.

The chain joins TRBV28 to TRBJ2-1; 10 nucleotides align to TRBD2. V trimming: 5 bases; J trimming: 6 bases; junction bases outside the gene matches: 10. Germline loops: CDR1 MDHEN, CDR2 SYDVKM. The CDR3 spans 16 residues. CDR3 sequence reads: CASSHQGAGGANEQFF. CDR3 sequence (DNA): TGTGCCAGCAGTCATCAGGGAGCGGGAGGGGCCAATGAGCAGTTCTTC.